This section outlines one T cell receptor (beta chain) sequence together with its context. In the authors' workflow: Reference gene primer amplification gave nucleated cell count estimates. Clones were read by immunoSEQ multiplex PCR, and TCRdb kept only the in-frame ones, dropping some. The V and J calls and the clone size are those of that table, but D and trimming were determined from the DNA. The data hold roughly 71,000 clones, with approximately 88% observed a single time. The sample comes from a study of blood T cell repertoires in COVID-19. The wider study: Whether acute or convalescent, the COVID-19 samples came from the United States, Italy and Spain.

Germline V gene lookup returns CDR1 SGHRS and CDR2 YFSETQ. The CDR3 is made up of 16 amino acids. The ends were cut back, 0 bases at V and 0 bases at J, with 12 bases in the middle. This sequence joins TRBV5-1 and TRBJ2-5; D possibly corresponds to TRBD2 (6 bases). Sample: peripheral blood. This TCR was recovered from a man in his forties or fifties with active COVID-19. The CDR3 protein is CASSLGLRDYQETQYF. The DNA for the CDR3 is TGCGCCAGCAGCTTGGGGCTAAGGGACTACCAAGAGACCCAGTACTTC.